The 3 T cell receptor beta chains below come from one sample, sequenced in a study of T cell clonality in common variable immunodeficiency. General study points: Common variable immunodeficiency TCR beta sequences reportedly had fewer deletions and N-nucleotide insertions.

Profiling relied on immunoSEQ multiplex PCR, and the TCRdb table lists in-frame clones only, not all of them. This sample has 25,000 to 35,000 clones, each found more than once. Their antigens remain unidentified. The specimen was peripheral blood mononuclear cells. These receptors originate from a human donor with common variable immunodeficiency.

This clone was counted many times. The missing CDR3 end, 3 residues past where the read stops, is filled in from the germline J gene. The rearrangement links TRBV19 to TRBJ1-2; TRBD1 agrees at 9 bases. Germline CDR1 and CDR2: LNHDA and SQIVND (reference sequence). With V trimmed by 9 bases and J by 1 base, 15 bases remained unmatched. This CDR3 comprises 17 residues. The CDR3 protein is CASNPRGQGPFNYGYTF. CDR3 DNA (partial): TGTGCCAGCAACCCCCGAGGACAGGGGCCCTTTAACTATGGC. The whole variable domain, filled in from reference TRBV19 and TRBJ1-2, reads DGGITQSPKYLFRKEGQNVTLSCEQNLNHDAMYWYRQDPGQGLRLIYYSQIVNDFQKGDIAEGYSVSREKKESFPLTVTSAQKNPTAFYLCASNPRGQGPFNYGYTFGSGTRLTVV.

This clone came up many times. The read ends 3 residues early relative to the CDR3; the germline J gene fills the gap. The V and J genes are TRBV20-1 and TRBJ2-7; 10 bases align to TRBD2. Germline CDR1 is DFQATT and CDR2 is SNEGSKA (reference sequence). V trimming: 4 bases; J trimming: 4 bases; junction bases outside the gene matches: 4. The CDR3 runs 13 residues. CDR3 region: CSATPGLAYEQYF. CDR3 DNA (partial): TGCAGTGCTACTCCGGGACTAGCGTACGAG.

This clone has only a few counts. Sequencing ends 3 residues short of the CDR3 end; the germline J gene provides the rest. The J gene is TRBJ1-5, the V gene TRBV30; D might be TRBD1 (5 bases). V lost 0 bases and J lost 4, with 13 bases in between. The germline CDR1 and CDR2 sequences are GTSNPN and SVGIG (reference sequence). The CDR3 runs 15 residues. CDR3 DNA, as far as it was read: TGTGCCTGGAGTGTTCAGGGAGTGGGAAATCAGCCC. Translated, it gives CAWSVQGVGNQP. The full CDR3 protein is CAWSVQGVGNQPQHF.